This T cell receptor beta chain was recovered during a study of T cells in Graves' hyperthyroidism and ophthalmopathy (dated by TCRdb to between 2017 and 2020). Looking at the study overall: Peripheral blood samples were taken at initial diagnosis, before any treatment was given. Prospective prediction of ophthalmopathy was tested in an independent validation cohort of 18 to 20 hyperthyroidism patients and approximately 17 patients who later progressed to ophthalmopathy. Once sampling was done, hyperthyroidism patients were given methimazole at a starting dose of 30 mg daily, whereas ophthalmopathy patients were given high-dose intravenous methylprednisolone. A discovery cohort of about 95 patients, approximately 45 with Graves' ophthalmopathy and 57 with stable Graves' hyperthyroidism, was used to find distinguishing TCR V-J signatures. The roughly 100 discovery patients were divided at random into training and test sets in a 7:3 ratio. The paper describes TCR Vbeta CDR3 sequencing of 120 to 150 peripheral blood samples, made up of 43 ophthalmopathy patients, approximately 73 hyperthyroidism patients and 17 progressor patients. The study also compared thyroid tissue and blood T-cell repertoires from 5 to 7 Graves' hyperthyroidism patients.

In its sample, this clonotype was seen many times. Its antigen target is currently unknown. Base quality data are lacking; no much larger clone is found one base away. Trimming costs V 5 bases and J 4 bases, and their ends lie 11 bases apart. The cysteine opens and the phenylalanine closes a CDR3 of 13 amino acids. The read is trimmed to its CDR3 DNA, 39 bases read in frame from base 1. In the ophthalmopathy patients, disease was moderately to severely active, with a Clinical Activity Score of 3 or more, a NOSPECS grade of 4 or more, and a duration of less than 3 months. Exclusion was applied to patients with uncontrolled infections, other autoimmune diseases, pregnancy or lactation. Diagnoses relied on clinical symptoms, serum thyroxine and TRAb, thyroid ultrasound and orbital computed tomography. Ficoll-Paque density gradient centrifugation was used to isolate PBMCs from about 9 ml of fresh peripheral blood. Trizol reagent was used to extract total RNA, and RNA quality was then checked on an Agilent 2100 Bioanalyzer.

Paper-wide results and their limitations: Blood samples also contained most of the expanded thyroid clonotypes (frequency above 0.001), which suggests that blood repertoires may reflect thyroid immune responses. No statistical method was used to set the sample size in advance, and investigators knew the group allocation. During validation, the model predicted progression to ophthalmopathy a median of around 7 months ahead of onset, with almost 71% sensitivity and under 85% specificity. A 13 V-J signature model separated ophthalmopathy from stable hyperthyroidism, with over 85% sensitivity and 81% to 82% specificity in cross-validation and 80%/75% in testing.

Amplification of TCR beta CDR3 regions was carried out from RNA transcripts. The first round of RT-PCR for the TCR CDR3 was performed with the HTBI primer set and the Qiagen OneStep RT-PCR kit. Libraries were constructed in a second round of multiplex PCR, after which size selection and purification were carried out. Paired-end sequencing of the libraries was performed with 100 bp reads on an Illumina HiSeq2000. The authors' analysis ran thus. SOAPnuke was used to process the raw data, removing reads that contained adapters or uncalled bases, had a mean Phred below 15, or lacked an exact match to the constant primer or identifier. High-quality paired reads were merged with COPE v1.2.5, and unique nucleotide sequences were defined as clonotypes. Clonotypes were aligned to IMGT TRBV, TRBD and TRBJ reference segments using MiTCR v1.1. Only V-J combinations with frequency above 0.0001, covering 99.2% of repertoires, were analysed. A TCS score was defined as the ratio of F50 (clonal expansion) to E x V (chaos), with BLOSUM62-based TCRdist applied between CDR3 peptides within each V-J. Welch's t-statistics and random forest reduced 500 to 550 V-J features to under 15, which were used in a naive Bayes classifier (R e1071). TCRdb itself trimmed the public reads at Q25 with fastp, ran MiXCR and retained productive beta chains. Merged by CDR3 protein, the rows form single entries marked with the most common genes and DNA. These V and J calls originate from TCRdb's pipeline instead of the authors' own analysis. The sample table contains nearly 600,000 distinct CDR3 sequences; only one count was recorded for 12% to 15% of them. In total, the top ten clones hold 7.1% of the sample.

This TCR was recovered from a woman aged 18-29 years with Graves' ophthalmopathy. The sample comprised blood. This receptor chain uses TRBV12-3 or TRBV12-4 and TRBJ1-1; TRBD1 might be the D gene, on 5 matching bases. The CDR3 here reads CASSSTRGTEAFF. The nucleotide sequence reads TGTGCCAGCAGTAGTACGAGGGGCACTGAAGCTTTCTTT.